This entry lists 6 T cell receptor beta chains sequenced from one sample in a study of naive and memory T cell subsets. Ligated cDNA underwent four rounds of PCR with nested alpha and beta constant region primers and SP2. TCRdb re-derived calls from the UMI-ligation and nested PCR reads in MiXCR, one entry per CDR3 protein. The table includes around 30,000 distinct CDR3 sequences, roughly 7.3% detected once. Described treatment: skin biopsy from PPD injection site in Mantoux-positive individual. A UMI-containing oligonucleotide was joined by 3' ligation to the TCR cDNA template. This specimen consisted of skin, obtained from a tuberculin skin test site. These receptor sequences come from an adult in good health.

This clonotype has at least ten counts. The chain employs TRBV9 and TRBJ2-1; TRBD2 aligns across 11 bases. The CDR3 length is 15 residues. V lost 4 bases to trimming and J lost 4 bases; unmatched junction nucleotides: 4. Germline V gene data show CDR1 as SGDLS and CDR2 as YYNGEE. In DNA, the CDR3 is TGTGCCAGCAGCTTTAGCGGGGGGGCATACAATGAGCAGTTCTTC. This codes for CASSFSGGAYNEQFF.

The genes are TRBV6-4 and TRBJ1-1; a weak D match, TRBD1 (5 bases). Trimming removed 6 bases at V and 2 bases at J, with 10 bases between. The CDR3 consists of 13 residues. Germline lookup yields CDR1 MRHNA and CDR2 SNTAGT. The CDR3 sequence is CASSDTGNTEAFF. CDR3 DNA sequence: TGTGCCAGCAGCGACACAGGAAACACTGAAGCTTTCTTT.

As for this clonotype: One end of the junction is discordant with germline, which a read error may explain. The chain uses TRBV7-9 and TRBJ2-3; possibly TRBD2 for D (5 bases). Germline CDR1 and CDR2: SEHNR and FQNEAQ (reference sequence). CDR3 length: 16 residues. The CDR3 bases are TGTGCCAGCAGCTTATTTCCAGCGGATATCACAGATATGCAGTATTTT. Translating gives CASSLFPADITDMQYF. The full variable domain, rest sourced from reference TRBV7-9 and TRBJ2-3, is DTGVSQNPRHKITKRGQNVTFRCDPISEHNRLYWYRQTLGQGPEFLTYFQNEAQLEKSRLLSDRFSAERPKGSFSTLEIQRTEQGDSAMYLCASSLFPADITDMQYFGPGTRLTVL.

The chain carries TRBV25-1 and TRBJ1-6; the match to TRBD1 covers 8 bases. CDR3 length: 14 amino acids. V shed 4 bases and J 9 bases; nucleotides not matched to a gene: 5. From germline, CDR1 is MGHDK and CDR2 SYGVNS. CDR3 amino acids: CASSGQGARSPLHF. The DNA of the CDR3 is TGTGCCAGCAGTGGTCAGGGGGCTCGTTCACCCCTCCACTTT.

This clonotype was picked up many times. The rearrangement joins TRBV7-2 to TRBJ2-1, with 13 bases that match TRBD2. The CDR3 is made up of 14 amino acids. Trimming removed 5 bases from V and 9 bases from J; junction bases left unmatched: 4. CDR1 and CDR2 from the germline V gene are SGHTA and FQGNSA. The CDR3: CASSKLAGGSEQFF. For the CDR3, the DNA is TGTGCCAGCAGCAAACTAGCGGGGGGGTCTGAGCAGTTCTTC.

In its sample, this clonotype was seen many times. The chain combines TRBV6-1 with TRBJ2-1, with D hard to call. The germline V gene has CDR1 MNHNS and CDR2 SASEGT. This CDR3 spans 13 amino acids. V was pared by 4 bases and J by 6 bases, with 10 bases between. The CDR3: CASSVVRSNEQFF. For the CDR3, the DNA is TGTGCCAGCAGTGTGGTAAGGTCCAATGAGCAGTTCTTC.